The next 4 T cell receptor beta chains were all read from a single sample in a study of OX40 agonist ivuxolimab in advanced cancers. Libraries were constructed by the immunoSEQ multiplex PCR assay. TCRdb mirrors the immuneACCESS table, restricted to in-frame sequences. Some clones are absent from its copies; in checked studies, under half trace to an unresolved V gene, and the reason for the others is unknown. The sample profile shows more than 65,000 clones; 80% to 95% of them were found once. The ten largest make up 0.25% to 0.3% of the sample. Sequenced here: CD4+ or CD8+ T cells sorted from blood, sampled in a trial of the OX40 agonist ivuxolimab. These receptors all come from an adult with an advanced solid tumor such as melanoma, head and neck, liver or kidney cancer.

The CDR3 sequence: CASSGLNTDTQYF. The CDR3, as DNA: TGTGCCAGCAGCGGACTTAACACAGATACGCAGTATTTT. The chain carries TRBV6-5 and TRBJ2-3, with TRBD2 as a possible D gene (5 bases). The V end was cut by 6 bases, the J end by 2 bases, with 9 bases between. The CDR3 has 13 residues. CDR1 is MNHEY, CDR2 SVGAGI, per germline.

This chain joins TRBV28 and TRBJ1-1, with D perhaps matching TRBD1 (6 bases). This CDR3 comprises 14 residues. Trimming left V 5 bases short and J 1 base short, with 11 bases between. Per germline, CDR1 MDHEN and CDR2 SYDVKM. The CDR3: CASSPTGWNTEAFF. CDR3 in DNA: TGTGCCAGCAGTCCTACAGGGTGGAACACTGAAGCTTTCTTT.

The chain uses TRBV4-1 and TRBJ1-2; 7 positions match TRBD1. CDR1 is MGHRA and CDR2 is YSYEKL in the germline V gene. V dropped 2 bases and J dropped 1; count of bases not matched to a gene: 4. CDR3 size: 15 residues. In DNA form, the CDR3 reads TGCGCCAGCAGCCAAAAGGGGGCCAATAACTATGGCTACACCTTC. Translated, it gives CASSQKGANNYGYTF.

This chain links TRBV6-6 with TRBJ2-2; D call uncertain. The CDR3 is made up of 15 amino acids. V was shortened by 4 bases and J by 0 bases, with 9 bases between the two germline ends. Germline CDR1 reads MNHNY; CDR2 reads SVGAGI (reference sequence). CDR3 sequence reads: CASSLGQTNTGELFF. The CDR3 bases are TGTGCCAGCAGTTTAGGGCAGACGAACACCGGGGAGCTGTTTTTT.